In this sample, the clone carrying this T cell receptor beta chain turned up once. Its antigen is undetermined. CD4+ cells belonging to roughly 5 patients, who were in the biomarker study, were further sorted into CD25+CD127- cells. Alopecia areata patients provided lesional scalp punch biopsies and peripheral blood, both collected for the study. Extracted RNA was reverse transcribed into cDNA, the sequencing template. The table came from immunoSEQ multiplex PCR; TCRdb's copy has only in-frame clones and leaves some out. Of about 20,000 clones listed, 60% to 70% were seen once; the top ten hold less than 5.5%. V gave up 4 bases and J gave up 2 bases, with 15 bases separating them. Germline V gene data show CDR1 as KGHSH and CDR2 as LQKENI. This CDR3 has 16 residues. This record comes from a study of CD8+ T cells in alopecia areata. General study points: When scalp samples are sequenced, resident alphabeta T cells of normal skin are also captured. Clonality was higher in lesional than normal scalp, especially in alopecia totalis/universalis.

The sequencing sample was made of CD4+ Tregs sorted from blood. The genes are TRBV18 and TRBJ1-3; D perhaps matches TRBD1 (6 bases). The receptor's source is a human donor with alopecia areata. The CDR3 spells CASSLLTGLPGNTIYF. The CDR3 nucleotides are TGTGCCAGCTCACTGCTAACAGGGTTGCCTGGAAACACCATATATTTT.